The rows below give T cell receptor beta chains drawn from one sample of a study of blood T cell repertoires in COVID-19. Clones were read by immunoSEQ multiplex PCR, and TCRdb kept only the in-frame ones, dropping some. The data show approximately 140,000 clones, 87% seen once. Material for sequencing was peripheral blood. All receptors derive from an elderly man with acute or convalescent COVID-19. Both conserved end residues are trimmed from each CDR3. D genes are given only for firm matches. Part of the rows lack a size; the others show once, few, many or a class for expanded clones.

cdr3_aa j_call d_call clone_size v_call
ASSTGLAGGYEQF TRBJ2-1 TRBD2 - TRBV7-2
ASSLDGSSGNTIY TRBJ1-3 - - TRBV5-1
ASSLDGVSPLH TRBJ1-6 - - TRBV7-9
ASSAWGGPANTIY TRBJ1-3 - - TRBV6-1
ATSGEGATNEKLF TRBJ1-4 - - TRBV15
ASRTGGVGETQY TRBJ2-5 TRBD1 - TRBV6-6
ASSQGTVYGYT TRBJ1-2 TRBD1 - TRBV3-1/TRBV3-2
ASSLGWDREEKLF TRBJ1-4 TRBD1 - TRBV7-9
ASSLTRDTQY TRBJ2-3 - - TRBV7-9
ASSVGSRLDEQY TRBJ2-7 - - TRBV5-1
ASSESGRGNEQF TRBJ2-1 - - TRBV10-1
ASSILAGYEQY TRBJ2-7 TRBD2 once TRBV19
ASSPPQDGYT TRBJ1-2 - - TRBV18
ASSQDRSPVFYGYT TRBJ1-2 - once TRBV4-1
ASSDRQGYNSPLH TRBJ1-6 - - TRBV2
ASSPRLAGTQY TRBJ2-5 TRBD2 once TRBV19
ASSTPRATGGAGTDTQY TRBJ2-3 TRBD1 - TRBV19
ASRTGGPGELF TRBJ2-2 TRBD1 - TRBV2
SVGGGEYQPQH TRBJ1-5 TRBD1 - TRBV29-1
ASSLGQGRGETQY TRBJ2-5 TRBD1 once TRBV5-1
ASSLSYLESPLH TRBJ1-6 - once TRBV3-1/TRBV3-2
ASSLGQGQETQY TRBJ2-5 TRBD1 - TRBV18
SVGRGHAYEQY TRBJ2-7 - - TRBV29-1
ASSNTGGPYEQY TRBJ2-7 TRBD1 - TRBV7-2
SVSAGTGGYEQY TRBJ2-7 TRBD1 - TRBV29-1
ASSLGEGDEQF TRBJ2-1 - - TRBV12-3/TRBV12-4
ASSDDTKNTGELF TRBJ2-2 - - TRBV6-1
ASSSGVGEQY TRBJ2-7 - - TRBV12-3/TRBV12-4
ASSQGSVSSLAQY TRBJ2-3 - - TRBV3-1/TRBV3-2
ASSLDPGGLDEQF TRBJ2-1 TRBD2 - TRBV5-1
ASSGRLAGSSYEQY TRBJ2-7 TRBD2 - TRBV5-1
ASSLGAGSRGYT TRBJ1-2 - - TRBV5-1
ASSRQGSDEQY TRBJ2-7 TRBD1 - TRBV7-9
ASSLAGSHNEQF TRBJ2-1 - - TRBV5-6
ASSLGQTMNTEAF TRBJ1-1 TRBD1 - TRBV7-2
ASSPPTGNSGANVLT TRBJ2-6 TRBD1 - TRBV28
SVSRGHYGYT TRBJ1-2 - - TRBV29-1
ASSLGPTDETQY TRBJ2-5 - - TRBV5-1
ASSQVELAGVYEQY TRBJ2-7 TRBD2 once TRBV14
ASSQQGVTYEQY TRBJ2-7 TRBD1 - TRBV6-5
ASSTGQGWDEKLF TRBJ1-4 TRBD1 once TRBV5-1
ASSDRDYGLTYNSPLH TRBJ1-6 - - TRBV6-1
ASSPGTGEKLF TRBJ1-4 - - TRBV28
ASSPPQGSTEAF TRBJ1-1 - - TRBV18
ASSLDASSGNTIY TRBJ1-3 - - TRBV5-1
ASRGTAFYEQY TRBJ2-7 TRBD1 few TRBV5-1
ASSLGVRQTQY TRBJ2-5 - - TRBV7-7
ASSQDQPAGGSEAF TRBJ1-1 TRBD1 - TRBV4-1
AWRGQPQETQY TRBJ2-5 TRBD1 - TRBV30
ASRGQNNEKLF TRBJ1-4 TRBD1 - TRBV6-5
ASSPAVDTQY TRBJ2-3 - - TRBV11-2
ATSDPTGTSQNEQF TRBJ2-1 TRBD2 - TRBV24-1
ASRGGTYEQY TRBJ2-7 - - TRBV6-5
ASSPSLNTGSSYNSPLH TRBJ1-6 - - TRBV4-1
ASSLDRGNSPLH TRBJ1-6 TRBD1 - TRBV5-1
ASSSGDEQY TRBJ2-7 - - TRBV7-9
ASSWSGDSGNTIY TRBJ1-3 - - TRBV5-1
ASSQQQGLYNSPLH TRBJ1-6 - - TRBV3-1/TRBV3-2
ASSQGTGVGYT TRBJ1-2 TRBD1 - TRBV7-8